These 10 T cell receptor beta chains came from one sample sequenced in a study of blood T cell repertoires in COVID-19. Assay: immunoSEQ multiplex PCR; the TCRdb copy retains only in-frame clones and omits some. The sample lists 250,000 to 300,000 clones; approximately 85% were seen once. The material sequenced was peripheral blood. These receptors were obtained from a man aged 45-65 years with active or convalescent COVID-19.

The chain joins TRBV5-1 to TRBJ2-3, with D perhaps matching TRBD2 (7 bases). The V gene lost 3 bases and the J gene lost 5 bases, with 16 bases spanning the gap. CDR3 size: 15 residues. The germline gives CDR1 SGHRS, CDR2 YFSETQ. DNA of the CDR3: TGCGCCAGCAGCTCCCAAGGGGGGGGGATAGATACGCAGTATTTT. It encodes CASSSQGGGIDTQYF.

By share of the sample, this clone is medium-sized (0.01 to 0.1%). The chain is built from TRBV13 and TRBJ2-1; D perhaps matches TRBD1 (5 bases). V lost 3 bases and J lost 5, with 11 bases in between. The germline CDR1 and CDR2 sequences are PRHDT and FYEKMQ (reference sequence). The CDR3 length is 14 residues. CDR3: CASSFGQGDNEQFF. The CDR3 nucleotides are TGTGCCAGCAGCTTTGGTCAAGGGGACAATGAGCAGTTCTTC.

This chain connects TRBV6-6 to TRBJ1-3, with D uncertain. CDR3 length: 15 residues. Germline V lookup: CDR1 MNHNY, CDR2 SVGAGI (reference sequence). Trimming shortened V by 6 bases and J by 8 bases, and 20 bases separated the two germline ends. CDR3 region: CASSPLAVAGDTIYF. The CDR3 region has the DNA TGTGCCAGCAGCCCCCTCGCTGTGGCCGGGGACACCATATATTTT.

The chain couples TRBV5-1 to TRBJ2-1, with a possible D match to TRBD2 (6 bases). The ends were cut back, 0 bases at V and 7 bases at J, with 11 bases in the middle. CDR1 SGHRS and CDR2 YFSETQ come from the germline V gene. This CDR3 region has 14 residues. The CDR3 here is CASSLVSGGNEQFF. DNA for the CDR3: TGCGCCAGCAGCTTGGTCTCCGGGGGAAATGAGCAGTTCTTC.

The rearrangement joins TRBV28 to TRBJ1-5, with 7 positions matching TRBD1. The CDR3 contains 14 residues. Losses at the gene ends were 6 bases for V and 5 bases for J; bases not matched to a gene: 7. The V gene's germline CDR1 is MDHEN and CDR2 SYDVKM. The CDR3 reads CASRSTGPYQPQHF. The CDR3, as DNA: TGTGCCAGCAGGTCGACAGGGCCTTATCAGCCCCAGCATTTT.

DNA for the CDR3: TGCGCCAGCAGTGAACAGGGAGATCAGCCCCAGCATTTT. It translates to CASSEQGDQPQHF. V gene TRBV10-1 combines with J gene TRBJ1-5; tentative D call: TRBD1 (6 bases). The germline V and J ends were trimmed by 3 bases and 5 bases, with 8 bases remaining between them. The CDR3 totals 13 residues. The germline gives CDR1 WNHNN, CDR2 SYGVQD (reference sequence).

The genes are TRBV19 and TRBJ2-3, with a possible D match to TRBD2 (6 bases). Trimming took 4 bases from V and 3 from J, leaving 17 bases between them. Germline CDR1 LNHDA, CDR2 SQIVND (reference sequence). This CDR3 is 16 amino acids long. The CDR3 here is CASSTRDLLKTDTQYF. The CDR3 DNA sequence: TGTGCCAGTAGTACCCGGGACTTGCTAAAAACAGATACGCAGTATTTT.

This chain connects TRBV7-3 to TRBJ2-3; 13 bases are a match to TRBD2. The CDR3 sequence is 16 residues long. With V trimmed by 4 bases and J by 4 bases, 5 bases remained unmatched. Germline CDR1 reads SGHTA; CDR2 reads FQGTGA. CDR3 protein: CASSSGTSGKADTQYF. The CDR3 DNA reads as TGTGCCAGCAGCTCCGGGACTAGCGGGAAAGCAGATACGCAGTATTTT.

The rearrangement joins TRBV4-3 to TRBJ2-3, with D tentatively TRBD2 (7 bases). V lost 0 bases and J 6 bases, leaving 10 bases between the germline ends. The germline V gene encodes CDR1 LGHNA and CDR2 YSLEER. The CDR3 runs to 14 residues. The CDR3 is CASSQDSGGDTQYF. The CDR3 DNA follows: TGCGCCAGCAGCCAAGATTCGGGGGGCGATACGCAGTATTTT.

CDR3: CASSIPPGGSLHF. CDR3 in DNA: TGTGCCAGTAGTATCCCCCCCGGAGGGTCCCTCCACTTT. The rearrangement uses TRBV19 and TRBJ1-6, with D uncertain. V lost 3 bases and J lost 14, with 14 bases in between. This CDR3 has 13 amino acids. Germline loops: CDR1 LNHDA, CDR2 SQIVND (reference sequence).